This TCR beta chain was documented in a study of shared clonotypes between healthy human individuals. Germline V gives CDR1 SGHTA, CDR2 FQGNSA. CDR3 size: 17 residues. In its sample, this clone was seen once. At one boundary the junction diverges from the germline segment, which might be a read error. Libraries were prepared by immunoSEQ multiplex PCR; TCRdb keeps only in-frame clonotypes and omits some of them. The table records hundreds of thousands of clones, roughly 98% of them present only once. Selected positively for CCR7 and CD45RO-negative, naive CD8 cells excluded terminally differentiated effector memory CD45RA+ cells.

This chain joins TRBV7-2 and TRBJ1-2; possible D gene TRBD1, 6 bases. This TCR came from a man under 40 in good health. The sequenced sample consisted of naive CD8+ T cells sorted from blood. In nucleotides, the CDR3 is TGTGCCAGCAGCGTAGCCGCCGCGGTCAGGGGAAGCTATGGCTACACCTTC. Translation gives CASSVAAAVRGSYGYTF.